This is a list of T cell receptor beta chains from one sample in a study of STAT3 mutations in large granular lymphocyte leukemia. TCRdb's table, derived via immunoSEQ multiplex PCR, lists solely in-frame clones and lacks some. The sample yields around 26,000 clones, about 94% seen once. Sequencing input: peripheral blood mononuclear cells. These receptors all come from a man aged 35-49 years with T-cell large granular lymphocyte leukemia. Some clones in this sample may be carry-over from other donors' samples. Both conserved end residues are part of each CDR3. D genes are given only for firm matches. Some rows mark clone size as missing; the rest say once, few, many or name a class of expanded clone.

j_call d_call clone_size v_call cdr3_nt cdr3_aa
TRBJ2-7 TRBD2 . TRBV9 TGTGCCAGCAGCGTCGGGGGGGGTCTCTCCTACGAGCAGTACTTC CASSVGGGLSYEQYF
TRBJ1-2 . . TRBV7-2 TGTGCCAGCAGCTTAGCGCTGGTGGCAGGGGCTCATGGCTACACCTTC CASSLALVAGAHGYTF
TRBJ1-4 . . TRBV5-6 TGTGCCAGCAGCCTGCTGGGATACAGCGAAGAAAAACTGTTTTTT CASSLLGYSEEKLFF
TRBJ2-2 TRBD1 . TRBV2 TGTGCCAGCAGGGGACAGGACACTTACACCGGGGAGCTGTTTTTT CASRGQDTYTGELFF
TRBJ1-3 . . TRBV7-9 TGTGCCAGCAGCTTAGCAGGGGCTGGAAACACCATATATTTT CASSLAGAGNTIYF
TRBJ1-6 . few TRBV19 TGTGCCAGTAGTATGGGAAGTGTCTATAATTCACCCCTCCACTTT CASSMGSVYNSPLHF
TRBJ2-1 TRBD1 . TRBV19 TGTGCCAGTAGCTTTCGCCGACAGGGCTCCTACAATGAGCAGTTCTTC CASSFRRQGSYNEQFF
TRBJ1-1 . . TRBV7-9 TGTGCCAGCAGCCTCGGACATCTAAACACTGAAGCTTTCTTT CASSLGHLNTEAFF
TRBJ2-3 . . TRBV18 TGTGCCAGCTCACCATCACAGACAGATACGCAGTATTTT CASSPSQTDTQYF
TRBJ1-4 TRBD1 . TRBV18 TGTGCCAGCTCACCGGACAGGGGAGGCGAAAAACTGTTTTTT CASSPDRGGEKLFF
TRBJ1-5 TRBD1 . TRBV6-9 TGTGCCAGCAGTAGGCCCGGGACAGGTGTTACCGGAGATCAGCCCCAGCATTTT CASSRPGTGVTGDQPQHF
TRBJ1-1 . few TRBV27 TGTGCCAGCAGGAATGACCTAAACACTGAAGCTTTCTTT CASRNDLNTEAFF
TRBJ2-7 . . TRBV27 TGTGCCAGCAGTTATAGGGAGGAGTACGAGCAGTACTTC CASSYREEYEQYF
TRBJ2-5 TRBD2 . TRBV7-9 TGTGCCAGCAGCCCGGGGGGGGAAGAGACCCAGTACTTC CASSPGGEETQYF
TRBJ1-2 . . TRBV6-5 TGTGCCAGCAGTTACGAGGGAGGTGTTTATGGCTACACCTTC CASSYEGGVYGYTF
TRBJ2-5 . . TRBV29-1 TGCAGCGTTGAAGATCCAGGAAGCCCAGCCGGGGAGACCCAGTACTTC CSVEDPGSPAGETQYF
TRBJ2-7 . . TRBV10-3 TGTGCCATCAGTGAAATGGCAGCCACCTACGAGCAGTACTTC CAISEMAATYEQYF
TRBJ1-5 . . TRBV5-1 TGCGCCAGCAGCTTGGGGCCCAATCAGCCCCAGCATTTT CASSLGPNQPQHF
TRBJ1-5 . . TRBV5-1 TGCGCCAGCAGCTTGACGAGTGATAGCAATCAGCCCCAGCATTTT CASSLTSDSNQPQHF
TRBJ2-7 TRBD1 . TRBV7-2 TGTGCCAGCATCCCCGGGGGGACAGGGCGATCCTACGAGCAGTACTTC CASIPGGTGRSYEQYF
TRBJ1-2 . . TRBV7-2 TGTGCCAGCAGCTTAGAAGGGGTTCGTGGCTACACCTTC CASSLEGVRGYTF
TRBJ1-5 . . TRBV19 TGTGCCAGTAGTATAGGGGGCAGTGCAGGAATGAATCAGCCCCAGCATTTT CASSIGGSAGMNQPQHF
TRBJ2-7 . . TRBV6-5 TGTGCCAGCAGCCTAGGGGGGGAATTCGAGCAGTACTTC CASSLGGEFEQYF
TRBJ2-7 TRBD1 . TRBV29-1 TGCAGCATTCTGACAGGGGAGACCTACGAGCAGTACTTC CSILTGETYEQYF
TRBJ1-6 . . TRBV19 TGTGCCACCCGCAGCTATAATTCACCCCTCCACTTT CATRSYNSPLHF
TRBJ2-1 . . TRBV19 TGTGCCAGTAGTATAGGACATTCGACAAACAATGAGCAGTTCTTC CASSIGHSTNNEQFF
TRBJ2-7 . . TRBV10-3 TGTGCCATCAGTTCAGGGGCTAGCTCCTACGAGCAGTACTTC CAISSGASSYEQYF
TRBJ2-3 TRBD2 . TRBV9 TGTGCCAGCAGCGTGGCTAGCGGGGGCGCTAGCACAGATACGCAGTATTTT CASSVASGGASTDTQYF
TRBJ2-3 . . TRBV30 TGTGCCTGGACGTGGCGGGGACCCACAGATACGCAGTATTTT CAWTWRGPTDTQYF
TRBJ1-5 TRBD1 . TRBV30 TGTGCCTGGAGTCACTCCGGACAGGGAGGCCATCAGCCCCAGCATTTT CAWSHSGQGGHQPQHF
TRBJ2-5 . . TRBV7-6 TGTGCCAGCAGCTTGGCTCCAGAGACCCAGTACTTC CASSLAPETQYF
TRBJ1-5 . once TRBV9 TGTGCCAGCAGCGTAGTCCCTAATCAGCCCCAGCATTTT CASSVVPNQPQHF
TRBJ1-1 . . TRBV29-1 TGCAGCGTTCCGGGACACGAAGCTTTCTTT CSVPGHEAFF
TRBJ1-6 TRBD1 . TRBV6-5 TGTGCCAGCAGTTACTCTTACAGGGGGCAGTCACCCCTCCACTTT CASSYSYRGQSPLHF
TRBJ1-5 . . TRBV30 TGTGCCTGGAGTGTTGGGGGAGGGAGGAATCAGCCCCAGCATTTT CAWSVGGGRNQPQHF
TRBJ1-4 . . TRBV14 TGTGCCAGCAGCCAAGGTTGGAGTAATGAAAAACTGTTTTTT CASSQGWSNEKLFF
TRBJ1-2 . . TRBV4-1 TGCGCCAGCAGCCGAGACCCTTACTTCTCGTGGGGCTACACCTTC CASSRDPYFSWGYTF
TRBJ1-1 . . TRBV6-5 TGTGCCAGCAGTTACGGAGGGGTGAACACTGAAGCTTTCTTT CASSYGGVNTEAFF
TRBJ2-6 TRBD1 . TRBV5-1 TGCGCCAGCAGCTTTTCGGGACAGGGAGCGTCTGGGGCCAACGTCCTGACTTTC CASSFSGQGASGANVLTF
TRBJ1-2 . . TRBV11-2 TGTGCCAGCAGCCCCCAGACAGTCTTATCCTTC CASSPQTVLSF
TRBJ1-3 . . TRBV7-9 TGTGCCAGCAGCTTAGCGAGAGGGTTTGGAAACACCATATATTTT CASSLARGFGNTIYF
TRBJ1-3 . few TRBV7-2 TGTGCCAGCAGCTTACAGGGTTCTGGAAACACCATATATTTT CASSLQGSGNTIYF
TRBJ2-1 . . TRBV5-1 TGCGCCAGCAGCTTGGACGGATACAATGAGCAGTTCTTC CASSLDGYNEQFF
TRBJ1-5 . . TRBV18 TGTGCCAGCGGTTCGGGCAGCAGCAATCAGCCCCAGCATTTT CASGSGSSNQPQHF
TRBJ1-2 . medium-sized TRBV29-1 TGCAGCGTTGAAGATGTTAAGGAAGGCTACACCTTC CSVEDVKEGYTF